The 32 T cell receptor beta chains presented below share a single source sample, sequenced in a study of identical twins. MiXCR, applied by TCRdb to the 5' RACE reads, yields one record per CDR3 protein. The table includes roughly 250,000 distinct CDR3 sequences, around 6.6% detected once. These data also featured in a second study, about yellow fever vaccine responses in identical twins.

The sequenced sample was memory (CD45RO+) T cells sorted from blood. Receptor source: a woman in her late teens or twenties in good health.

The chain combines TRBV9 with TRBJ2-3; D remains ambiguous. The CDR3 is 14 residues long. Germline values: CDR1 SGDLS, CDR2 YYNGEE. V was trimmed by 0 bases and J by 4 bases, leaving 9 bases between them. The DNA of the CDR3 is TGTGCCAGCAGCGTAGAAGTTAGGTCAGATACGCAGTATTTT. Its protein is CASSVEVRSDTQYF.

The rearrangement joins TRBV28 to TRBJ2-7; no reliable D call. The CDR3 spans 12 residues. CDR1 MDHEN and CDR2 SYDVKM come from the germline V gene. V was pared by 3 bases and J by 7 bases, with 10 bases between. CDR3 sequence reads: CASSFTTAEQYF. CDR3 bases: TGTGCCAGCAGTTTTACTACGGCTGAGCAGTACTTC.

This clonotype was counted between two and nine times. This sequence joins TRBV7-9 and TRBJ1-1; a possible D gene is TRBD1 (5 bases). This CDR3 is 14 amino acids long. Trimming removed 1 base from V and 3 bases from J, with 9 bases in between. Looked up from germline, CDR1 is SEHNR and CDR2 is FQNEAQ (reference sequence). CDR3 residues: CASSLEGWDTEAFF. CDR3 in DNA: TGTGCCAGCAGCTTAGAGGGGTGGGACACTGAAGCTTTCTTT.

This clonotype was picked up many times. The V and J genes are TRBV12-3 or TRBV12-4 and TRBJ2-5; possibly TRBD1 for D (5 bases). V was shortened by 3 bases and J by 7 bases, with 12 bases between the two germline ends. This CDR3 contains 13 residues. The CDR3 DNA sequence: TGTGCCAGCAGTTTTCAGATCCAGGGGACCCAGTACTTC. Protein product: CASSFQIQGTQYF.

This clonotype was detected many times. The V and J genes are TRBV5-5 and TRBJ1-6; D not resolved. Germline CDR1 reads SGHKS; CDR2 reads YYEKEE (reference sequence). V lost 1 base to trimming and J lost 8 bases, with 7 bases between them. CDR3 length: 13 residues. The CDR3 is CASSLTVDSPLHF. In DNA form, the CDR3 reads TGTGCCAGCAGCTTGACGGTGGATTCACCCCTCCACTTT.

This clonotype showed up many times. This rearrangement joins TRBV20-1 to TRBJ2-1, with 12 nucleotides matching TRBD2. CDR1 is DFQATT, CDR2 SNEGSKA, per germline (reference sequence). The CDR3 is 16 amino acids. V gave up 4 bases and J gave up 10 bases; unmatched junction bases: 14. DNA for the CDR3: TGCAGTGCTATACTACGACTAGCGGGGGCCCTCGGGGAGCAGTTCTTC. Amino acids: CSAILRLAGALGEQFF.

The CDR3, as DNA: TGTGCCAGCAGCCAATACTTAGTATTGAGCCCTGAATCCACAGATACGCAGTATTTT. Protein sequence: CASSQYLVLSPESTDTQYF. The rearrangement joins TRBV3-1 to TRBJ2-3; D unclear. The V gene lost 2 bases and the J gene lost 2 bases, with 23 bases spanning the gap. The CDR3 totals 19 residues. Germline CDR1 and CDR2: LGHDT and YNNKEL (reference sequence).

The V call is TRBV6-4, the J call TRBJ2-5, with 10 bases fitting TRBD2. Trimming removed 4 bases from V and 1 base from J; junction bases left unmatched: 3. This CDR3 is 15 amino acids long. Germline V gives CDR1 MRHNA, CDR2 SNTAGT. CDR3: CASSVLAGGQETQYF. The CDR3 coding sequence is TGTGCCAGCAGTGTCTTAGCGGGAGGCCAAGAGACCCAGTACTTC.

This chain connects TRBV18 to TRBJ2-1; D possibly uses TRBD1 or TRBD2 (6 bases each). The CDR3 totals 14 residues. The germline V and J ends were trimmed by 6 bases and 10 bases, with 19 bases remaining between them. Germline V lookup: CDR1 KGHSH, CDR2 LQKENI. The CDR3 spells CASSVGRGGGEQFF. CDR3 DNA sequence: TGTGCCAGCTCCGTGGGTCGAGGGGGAGGCGAGCAGTTCTTC.

The rearrangement links TRBV11-2 to TRBJ2-7; 12 bases line up with TRBD2. Germline CDR1 and CDR2: SGHAT and FQNNGV. This CDR3 spans 18 amino acids. Unmatched junction bases numbered 13, after V lost 5 bases and J lost 2 bases. The CDR3 reads CASSTLLGLAGRPYEQYF. The DNA of the CDR3 is TGTGCCAGCAGCACCCTTCTTGGACTAGCGGGACGCCCCTACGAGCAGTACTTC.

This clonotype was seen a single time. V gene TRBV20-1 combines with J gene TRBJ1-1, with D uncertain. The germline V gene has CDR1 DFQATT and CDR2 SNEGSKA (reference sequence). Trimming took 0 bases from V and 1 from J, leaving 6 bases between them. This CDR3 is 13 amino acids long. The DNA of the CDR3 is TGCAGTGCTAGAGATCGCGGGAACACTGAAGCTTTCTTT. Residues: CSARDRGNTEAFF.

This chain links TRBV2 with TRBJ2-7; no reliable D call. CDR1 is SNHLY, CDR2 FYNNEI, per germline. Trimming took 3 bases from V and 6 from J, leaving 9 bases between them. This CDR3 comprises 12 residues. DNA for the CDR3: TGTGCCAGCAGTGATGGGATTGGCGAGCAGTACTTC. It yields the protein CASSDGIGEQYF. The full variable domain, in which reference TRBV2 and TRBJ2-7 provide the parts outside the CDR3, is EPEVTQTPSHQVTQMGQEVILRCVPISNHLYFYWYRQILGQKVEFLVSFYNNEISEKSEIFDDQFSVERPDGSNFTLKIRSTKLEDSAMYFCASSDGIGEQYFGPGTRLTVT.

This clonotype was seen repeatedly, ten times or more. In nucleotides, the CDR3 is TGCAGTGCCCATGGGACTAGCGGCACAGATACGCAGTATTTT. Protein sequence: CSAHGTSGTDTQYF. The genes are TRBV20-1 and TRBJ2-3; 10 nucleotides agree with TRBD2. Trimming took 6 bases from V and 1 from J; bases not matched to a gene: 4. This CDR3 has 14 residues. From germline, CDR1 is DFQATT and CDR2 SNEGSKA (reference sequence).

This clonotype was seen at least ten times. The chain has TRBV20-1 and TRBJ2-5; D may correspond to TRBD1 or TRBD2 (5 bases each). The CDR3 spans 12 residues. Trimming removed 4 bases at V and 9 bases at J, with 15 bases between. Germline V CDR1 and CDR2: DFQATT, SNEGSKA (reference sequence). Written as DNA, the CDR3 is TGCAGTGCTAACCGGGACGGCGGTGCCCAGTACTTC. Protein product: CSANRDGGAQYF.

Ten or more counts support this clonotype. This chain uses TRBV12-3 or TRBV12-4 with TRBJ2-1; 13 nucleotides agree with TRBD2. V lost 6 bases, J lost 6 bases, and 8 bases stayed unmatched. The CDR3 has 16 amino acids. The CDR3 loop reads CASRAPTSGRANEQFF. In DNA form, the CDR3 reads TGTGCCAGCAGGGCACCTACTAGCGGGAGGGCCAATGAGCAGTTCTTC.

The chain employs TRBV4-2 and TRBJ1-5; 7 bases map to TRBD1. CDR1 is LGHNA, CDR2 YNFKEQ, per germline. The CDR3 is 16 residues long. V was pared by 0 bases and J by 9 bases, with 11 bases of the junction left unmatched. The DNA of the CDR3 is TGTGCCAGCAGCCAAGACCAGACAGGGCGGTTAGGGCCCCAGCATTTT. Its translation: CASSQDQTGRLGPQHF.

J is TRBJ2-1 and V is TRBV21-1; the table calls TRBD2, which could not be checked here. TRBV21-1 is recorded as a pseudogene. The CDR3 length is 20 residues. CDR3 in amino acids: CASSNRTSGIEVPPHNEQFF. Written as DNA, the CDR3 is TGTGCCAGCAGCAACCGGACTAGCGGAATTGAGGTCCCCCCACACAATGAGCAGTTCTTC.

The table lists this clonotype with many counts. The chain uses TRBV25-1 and TRBJ2-5; TRBD2 might be the D (7 bases). V was shortened by 4 bases and J by 5 bases, with 17 bases between the two germline ends. The germline V gene has CDR1 MGHDK and CDR2 SYGVNS. The CDR3 is 15 amino acids. CDR3 protein: CASSGLAVRGETQYF. The CDR3 DNA reads TGTGCCAGCAGTGGTCTAGCGGTGAGGGGGGAGACCCAGTACTTC.

The CDR3 coding sequence is TGCAGTGTCAGCGGTGGACCCTCCTACGAGCAGTACTTC. This codes for CSVSGGPSYEQYF. The chain has TRBV20-1 and TRBJ2-7; D may be TRBD2 (5 bases). Germline values: CDR1 DFQATT, CDR2 SNEGSKA (reference sequence). With 7 bases removed from V and 0 bases from J, the gap between germline ends came to 13 bases. The CDR3 is 13 amino acids.

In this sample, this clonotype turned up a few times. The chain is built from TRBV9 and TRBJ2-7, with D uncertain. Germline assignment: CDR1 SGDLS and CDR2 YYNGEE. The CDR3 is 13 amino acids. The V end was cut by 0 bases, the J end by 5 bases, with 9 bases between. CDR3 nucleotides: TGTGCCAGCAGCGTAGGGGATACGAACGAGCAGTACTTC. Amino acids: CASSVGDTNEQYF.

This clonotype was observed many times. The V and J genes are TRBV20-1 and TRBJ1-6, with D maybe TRBD1 (5 bases). CDR3 size: 16 residues. Germline loops: CDR1 DFQATT, CDR2 SNEGSKA (reference sequence). Deletions cut 2 bases from V and 3 bases from J, with 14 bases between. The DNA for the CDR3 is TGCAGTGCTAGACAGAAAGGGGCCCTCTATAATTCACCCCTCCACTTT. It translates to CSARQKGALYNSPLHF.

This clonotype was found a few times. One junction end does not reproduce the germline sequence, and a read error may be involved. This chain joins TRBV20-1 and TRBJ2-2; D is unclear. Per the germline V gene, CDR1 is DFQATT and CDR2 is SNEGSKA (reference sequence). The CDR3 is made up of 14 amino acids. In DNA, the CDR3 is TGCAGTGTTAGATCCAGGACCAACACCGGGGAGCTGTTTTTT. It translates to CSVRSRTNTGELFF.

This clonotype showed up many times. The gene calls are TRBV7-2 and TRBJ2-6; D gene uncertain. Germline CDR1 and CDR2: SGHTA and FQGNSA. The CDR3 length is 17 residues. V shed 0 bases and J shed 2 bases, with 11 bases lying between them. Here the CDR3 reads CASSLAGIAAGANVLTF. The CDR3 DNA sequence: TGTGCCAGCAGCTTAGCGGGGATAGCTGCTGGGGCCAACGTCCTGACTTTC.

A few counts support this clonotype. The V call is TRBV11-2, the J call TRBJ2-2; 10 bases are a match to TRBD2. The V gene end was trimmed by 5 bases and the J gene end by 6 bases; junction bases not matched to a gene: 6. The CDR3 extends over 15 amino acids. Germline CDR1 and CDR2: SGHAT and FQNNGV. This CDR3 is CASSALSGRPGELFF. The CDR3 region has the DNA TGTGCCAGCAGCGCCCTTAGCGGGAGGCCCGGGGAGCTGTTTTTT.

This clonotype was seen a handful of times. The chain has TRBV6-1 and TRBJ1-2, with D possibly being TRBD1 (6 bases). CDR3 length: 15 residues. Germline V gene data show CDR1 as MNHNS and CDR2 as SASEGT. Deletions cut 7 bases from V and 8 bases from J, with 23 bases between. CDR3 nucleotide sequence: TGTGCCAGCACCGCAGTTGGCCTACAGGGTGGGGGCTACACCTTC. Its translation is CASTAVGLQGGGYTF.

This clonotype occurred many times. The chain couples TRBV6-5 to TRBJ2-1, with TRBD2 matching over 10 bases. Losses at the gene ends were 3 bases for V and 0 bases for J; bases not matched to a gene: 5. This CDR3 is built from 17 residues. Germline lookup yields CDR1 MNHEY and CDR2 SVGAGI. The CDR3 reads CASSYLAGVSSYNEQFF. CDR3 nucleotides: TGTGCCAGCAGTTATCTAGCGGGGGTGAGCTCCTACAATGAGCAGTTCTTC.

This clonotype was detected only once. The chain links TRBV11-3 to TRBJ2-5; 7 bases match TRBD1. Germline V gives CDR1 SGHNT, CDR2 YENEEA. The J segment lost 5 bases and the V segment lost 5 bases, leaving 8 bases of the junction unmatched. The CDR3 is 14 amino acids. In DNA form, the CDR3 reads TGTGCCAGCAGCGAAGACAGGGTTGGGGAGACCCAGTACTTC. Translating it yields CASSEDRVGETQYF.

There are many counts of this clonotype. DNA of the CDR3: TGCGCCAGCAGCCAGGACTCCGGGACAGGGGGTTCACCCCTCCACTTT. Its protein product is CASSQDSGTGGSPLHF. This rearrangement joins TRBV4-1 to TRBJ1-6; TRBD1 agrees at 11 bases. V was pared by 3 bases and J by 9 bases, with 7 bases of the junction left unmatched. The CDR3 spans 16 residues. The germline CDR1 and CDR2 sequences are MGHRA and YSYEKL.

The chain uses TRBV14 and TRBJ2-3; D unresolved. The CDR3 loop spans 14 amino acids. From germline, CDR1 is SGHDN and CDR2 FVKESK. The V and J ends lost 4 bases and 1 base respectively, with 9 bases between them. DNA of the CDR3: TGTGCCAGCAGCCGGCATGTCGGCACAGATACGCAGTATTTT. Its protein product is CASSRHVGTDTQYF. The full variable domain, with the rest looked up from reference TRBV14 and TRBJ2-3, is EAGVTQFPSHSVIEKGQTVTLRCDPISGHDNLYWYRRVMGKEIKFLLHFVKESKQDESGMPNNRFLAERTGGTYSTLKVQPAELEDSGVYFCASSRHVGTDTQYFGPGTRLTVL.

In this sample, this clonotype turned up many times. The rearrangement links TRBV12-3 or TRBV12-4 to TRBJ2-2, with 8 positions matching TRBD1. CDR3 length equals 14 residues. Trimming at V came to 8 bases and at J to 5 bases, leaving 7 bases not matched to a gene. The CDR3 here is CASLGQGATGELFF. The DNA of the CDR3 is TGTGCCAGCTTAGGTCAGGGGGCGACCGGGGAGCTGTTTTTT.

The chain recombines TRBV12-3 or TRBV12-4 with TRBJ2-7; 10 bases match TRBD2. The CDR3 length is 15 residues. Trimming at V came to 3 bases and at J to 4 bases, leaving 6 bases not matched to a gene. The CDR3 nucleotides read TGTGCCAGCAGTTTTGGCGGACTAGCGGTATACGAGCAGTACTTC. Translated: CASSFGGLAVYEQYF.

This clonotype turned up a few times. This chain links TRBV19 with TRBJ1-2; the match to TRBD1 covers 7 bases. V lost 4 bases to trimming and J lost 2 bases; unmatched junction nucleotides: 4. This CDR3 has 14 residues. Germline V lookup: CDR1 LNHDA, CDR2 SQIVND (reference sequence). CDR3 nucleotide sequence: TGTGCCAGTAGTAACAGGGGACCCAACTATGGCTACACCTTC. Residues: CASSNRGPNYGYTF.